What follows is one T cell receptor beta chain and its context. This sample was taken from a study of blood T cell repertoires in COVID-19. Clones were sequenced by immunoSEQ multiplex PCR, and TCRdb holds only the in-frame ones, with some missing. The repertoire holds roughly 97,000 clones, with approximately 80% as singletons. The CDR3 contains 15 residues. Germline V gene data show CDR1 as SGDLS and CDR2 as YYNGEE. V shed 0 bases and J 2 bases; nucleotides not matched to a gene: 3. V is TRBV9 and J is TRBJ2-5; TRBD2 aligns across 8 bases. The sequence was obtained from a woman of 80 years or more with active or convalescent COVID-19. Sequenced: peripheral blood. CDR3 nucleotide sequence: TGTGCCAGCAGCGTAGCGGGAGGGCCTCAAGAGACCCAGTACTTC. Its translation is CASSVAGGPQETQYF.